This T cell receptor (beta chain) comes out of a study of shared clonotypes between healthy human individuals. General study points: Only blood underwent sampling, and tissue repertoires likely differ.

This was a deep-level run. Only in-frame clones appear in the TCRdb table, and some are missing; sequencing was by immunoSEQ multiplex PCR. The sample shows around 2.1 million clones, nearly 97% of them seen only once. Of note for this clone: Its antigen remains unidentified.

The source material was naive CD4+ T cells sorted from blood. This sample's subset: CD45RA+ positively selected. This TCR was sampled from a man younger than 35 in good health.

CDR3 DNA: TGTGCCAGCAGTTCCACTCCGGAGGGCCCCCTGTATGGCTACACCTTC. Translating gives CASSSTPEGPLYGYTF. The rearrangement uses TRBV28 and TRBJ1-2; D is uncertain. CDR3 length: 16 residues. Germline V gene data show CDR1 as MDHEN and CDR2 as SYDVKM. V lost 4 bases to trimming and J lost 5 bases, with 20 bases between them.